Below, 16 T cell receptor beta chains from the same sample are listed, as sequenced in a study of T cell clonotyping in hematopoietic cell transplantation (TCRdb year 2021). The library was built by means of the immunoSEQ multiplex PCR assay. TCRdb retrieved this table from immuneACCESS and kept in-frame rearrangements only. Not all clones are present; in checked studies, unresolved V genes account for under half, and no reason is known for the remainder. This sample gives some 4,800 clones in total; 95% to 97% of them show up just once. The ten biggest clones cover around 2.6% of the sample. The label giving this sample's time point can be read as: 100 days after allo-HCT. The sample consisted of PBMCs, taken 100 days after allogeneic stem cell transplant. These TCRs come from a male patient in his thirties or forties who had an allogeneic stem cell transplant from a related donor, so the T cells may come from the graft donor. Some clones in this sample may be carry-over from other donors' samples.

This rearrangement joins TRBV30 to TRBJ2-6, with D perhaps assigned TRBD1 or TRBD2 (5 bases each). The germline V gene has CDR1 GTSNPN and CDR2 SVGIG (reference sequence). Deletions cut 2 bases from V and 2 bases from J, with 25 bases between. The CDR3 runs 20 residues. CDR3 sequence: CAWSHRRWVGTSTGANVLTF. The CDR3, as DNA: TGTGCCTGGAGTCATCGTCGGTGGGTTGGGACCTCAACTGGGGCCAACGTCCTGACTTTC.

The chain employs TRBV11-2 and TRBJ1-1; a weak D match, TRBD1 (5 bases). V was trimmed by 5 bases and J by 3 bases, leaving 16 bases between them. Germline values: CDR1 SGHAT, CDR2 FQNNGV. The CDR3 runs to 15 residues. This CDR3 is CASSPLRGRHTEAFF. The CDR3 nucleotides are TGTGCCAGCAGCCCACTGAGGGGACGGCACACTGAAGCTTTCTTT. The complete variable domain, with remaining parts taken from reference TRBV11-2 and TRBJ1-1, reads EAGVAQSPRYKIIEKRQSVAFWCNPISGHATLYWYQQILGQGPKLLIQFQNNGVVDDSQLPKDRFSAERLKGVDSTLKIQPAKLEDSAVYLCASSPLRGRHTEAFFGQGTRLTVV.

A word on this clone: The sample contains more than one DNA sequence encoding this CDR3. This sequence joins TRBV19 and TRBJ1-2, with no clear D. The V end lost 4 bases, the J end lost 4 bases, and 13 bases lay between the germline ends. Germline loops: CDR1 LNHDA, CDR2 SQIVND (reference sequence). The CDR3 has 14 residues. The CDR3 nucleotides are TGTGCCAGTAGTACCTTGGGGTCCCGCTATGGCTACACCTTC. This sequence encodes CASSTLGSRYGYTF.

The V and J genes are TRBV4-3 and TRBJ1-1; D not resolved. The CDR3 contains 13 residues. Germline assignment: CDR1 LGHNA and CDR2 YSLEER. The germline V and J ends were trimmed by 3 bases and 2 bases, with 7 bases remaining between them. The CDR3 DNA reads as TGCGCCAGCAGCCACCGCGGAAACACTGAAGCTTTCTTT. This translates into CASSHRGNTEAFF.

The chain combines TRBV14 with TRBJ2-6; D is perhaps TRBD2 (5 bases). Germline V gene sequence: CDR1 SGHDN, CDR2 FVKESK. CDR3 size: 17 residues. V was clipped by 3 bases and J by 1 base, with 13 bases between them. In DNA, the CDR3 is TGTGCCAGCAGCCAGAGGGTCCTCCATTCTGGGGCCAACGTCCTGACTTTC. It is translated as CASSQRVLHSGANVLTF.

The gene calls are TRBV6-6 and TRBJ1-1; D unresolved. The V gene's germline CDR1 is MNHNY and CDR2 SVGAGI (reference sequence). CDR3 length: 11 amino acids. Trimming took off 2 bases at V and 4 bases at J, with 2 bases between the two ends. CDR3 DNA sequence: TGTGCCAGCAGTTACGGCACTGAAGCTTTCTTT. Translated: CASSYGTEAFF.

The gene calls are TRBV10-1 and TRBJ2-7; 8 bases are a match to TRBD1. CDR1 and CDR2 (germline): WNHNN, SYGVQD (reference sequence). The V and J ends lost 2 bases and 3 bases, in that order; junction bases with no gene match: 3. This CDR3 region has 14 residues. As DNA, the CDR3 is TGCGCCAGCAGTGAGACAGGGGGAGGCTACGAGCAGTACTTC. Protein: CASSETGGGYEQYF.

The chain has TRBV19 and TRBJ2-3, with 11 nucleotides matching TRBD2. CDR3 length: 18 amino acids. From germline, CDR1 is LNHDA and CDR2 SQIVND (reference sequence). V dropped 5 bases and J dropped 2; count of bases not matched to a gene: 12. The CDR3 DNA follows: TGTGCCAGTAGTGTACTTCATCCTAGCGGGGGGTTCACAGATACGCAGTATTTT. Residues: CASSVLHPSGGFTDTQYF.

In this sample, this clone turned up once. The chain carries TRBV5-1 and TRBJ2-7, with 11 bases matching TRBD2. Germline assignment: CDR1 SGHRS and CDR2 YFSETQ. The V gene end was trimmed by 0 bases and the J gene end by 7 bases; junction bases not matched to a gene: 6. The CDR3 loop spans 15 amino acids. The CDR3 sequence: CASSLAVAGGREQYF. The CDR3 nucleotides are TGCGCCAGCAGCTTGGCGGTAGCGGGGGGGAGAGAGCAGTACTTC. Full variable domain (missing parts from reference TRBV5-1 and TRBJ2-7): KAGVTQTPRYLIKTRGQQVTLSCSPISGHRSVSWYQQTPGQGLQFLFEYFSETQRNKGNFPGRFSGRQFSNSRSEMNVSTLELGDSALYLCASSLAVAGGREQYFGPGTRLTVT.

V is TRBV10-3 and J is TRBJ1-5; TRBD1 is a possible D gene (6 bases). Trimming removed 3 bases from V and 3 bases from J, with 15 bases in between. The CDR3 has 16 amino acids. CDR1 ENHRY and CDR2 SYGVKD come from the germline V gene. The CDR3 bases are TGTGCCATCAGTGACCCGAGGGGGTTGGACAATCAGCCCCAGCATTTT. Amino acid sequence: CAISDPRGLDNQPQHF.

This chain connects TRBV5-6 to TRBJ2-1; D not resolved. This CDR3 spans 15 amino acids. Trimming shortened V by 1 base and J by 4 bases, and 12 bases separated the two germline ends. CDR1 is SGHDT, CDR2 YYEEEE, per germline. CDR3 region: CASSLLTDLYNEQFF. The DNA of the CDR3 is TGTGCCAGCAGCTTGTTAACAGATTTATACAATGAGCAGTTCTTC. The whole variable domain, filled in from reference TRBV5-6 and TRBJ2-1, reads DAGVTQSPTHLIKTRGQQVTLRCSPKSGHDTVSWYQQALGQGPQFIFQYYEEEERQRGNFPDRFSGHQFPNYSSELNVNALLLGDSALYLCASSLLTDLYNEQFFGPGTRLTVL.

This sequence joins TRBV29-1 and TRBJ2-7; weak D call: TRBD2 (6 bases). Per germline, CDR1 SQVTM and CDR2 ANQGSEA. The CDR3 has 13 residues. Trimming pared 5 bases from V and 1 base from J, leaving 12 bases between. CDR3 DNA: TGCAGCGTTTCTGGCGGGGCGTCCTACGAGCAGTACTTC. Translated: CSVSGGASYEQYF.

The CDR3 coding sequence is TGTGCCAGCAGCCCCGGGCAGCGGGGGGCCGTCCGGGAGCAGTTCTTC. Translating gives CASSPGQRGAVREQFF. The chain couples TRBV7-3 to TRBJ2-1; 9 nucleotides align to TRBD2. Germline V gives CDR1 SGHTA, CDR2 FQGTGA. CDR3 length: 16 residues. Losses at the gene ends were 5 bases for V and 10 bases for J; bases not matched to a gene: 15.

Written as DNA, the CDR3 is TGTGCCAGCTCCGACAGGGGACAGCCCCAGCATTTT. This codes for CASSDRGQPQHF. The chain is built from TRBV25-1 and TRBJ1-5, with 8 nucleotides matching TRBD1. After removal of 8 bases from V and 7 bases from J, the junction contained 4 bases not matched to a gene. The CDR3 has 12 residues. CDR1 MGHDK and CDR2 SYGVNS come from the germline V gene.

The chain combines TRBV13 with TRBJ1-2, with 9 bases that match TRBD1. Germline V gene sequence: CDR1 PRHDT, CDR2 FYEKMQ (reference sequence). CDR3 size: 13 residues. Losses at the gene ends were 5 bases for V and 8 bases for J; bases not matched to a gene: 6. CDR3 protein: CASSLDRGSGYTF. The DNA for the CDR3 is TGTGCCAGCAGCCTAGACAGGGGGTCGGGCTACACCTTC.

This chain connects TRBV29-1 to TRBJ2-5, with D perhaps matching TRBD1 or TRBD2 (6 bases each). Trimming took 5 bases from V and 5 from J, leaving 12 bases between them. This CDR3 has 12 residues. Germline lookup yields CDR1 SQVTM and CDR2 ANQGSEA. CDR3: CSVLQGGETQYF. In DNA form, the CDR3 reads TGCAGCGTTCTACAGGGAGGCGAGACCCAGTACTTC.